Included here is one TCR beta chain sequence, with context. Its matching antigen is unknown. Libraries of TRB cDNA were made by 5' RACE and carried UMIs. Following a re-call of the 5' RACE reads, TCRdb has one entry per CDR3 protein and lacks DNA. The repertoire table contains 50,000 to 75,000 distinct CDR3 sequences. These data are taken from a study of CXCR3-negative and CXCR3-positive naive CD8 T cells. The wider study: Libraries each contributed about 1.5 +/- 0.3 million TRB reads, for around 150 million in total.

CDR1 and CDR2 (germline): SGHVS, FQNEAQ. CDR3 length: 11 residues. Study-wide points: When CXCR3-positive naive cells were set against CXCR3-negative naive cells, the former had more hydrophobic TRB CDR3s. Diversity was high in both naive subsets and much lower in memory cells.

This chain uses TRBV7-8 with TRBJ2-2. Specimen: naive CXCR3- CD8+ T cells from blood. Indicated subset: CD45RO-CCR7+CD27+CD95- naive CD8+ T cells lacking CXCR3 (TNR3-). The receptor's source is a human donor in good health. Some clones in this sample may be carry-over from other donors' samples. The CDR3 protein is CASSSTGELFF.